Listed here are 16 T cell receptor beta chains from one sample, sequenced in a study of OX40 agonist ivuxolimab in advanced cancers. Generated by immunoSEQ multiplex PCR, the TCRdb table keeps only in-frame clones and is missing some. Here the sample spans some 57,000 clones, around nine tenths being singletons. Sequenced here: CD4+ or CD8+ T cells sorted from blood, sampled in a trial of the OX40 agonist ivuxolimab. All receptors derive from an adult with an advanced solid tumor such as melanoma, head and neck, liver or kidney cancer.

This chain joins TRBV19 and TRBJ2-3; D unclear. V was cut by 1 base and J by 6 bases, with 11 bases left in between. This CDR3 contains 14 residues. Germline V gives CDR1 LNHDA, CDR2 SQIVND (reference sequence). CDR3 amino acids: CASSIGLSADTQYF. The CDR3 nucleotides read TGTGCCAGTAGTATAGGGCTGTCAGCGGATACGCAGTATTTT.

This clone has more than one count but fewer than ten. The V gene is TRBV5-6, the J gene TRBJ1-5; tentative D call: TRBD1 (5 bases). CDR1 is SGHDT, CDR2 YYEEEE, per germline. CDR3 length: 14 residues. V was cut by 2 bases and J by 9 bases, with 15 bases left in between. The CDR3 DNA reads TGTGCCAGCAGCTTCGGTCAGGGAGTAGGGCCCCAGCATTTT. It yields the protein CASSFGQGVGPQHF.

This rearrangement joins TRBV2 to TRBJ1-4; possibly TRBD1 for D (5 bases). The germline V and J ends were trimmed by 4 bases and 3 bases, with 9 bases remaining between them. Germline V gene sequence: CDR1 SNHLY, CDR2 FYNNEI. The CDR3 is 14 amino acids. In DNA, the CDR3 is TGTGCCAGCAGTGCAGGGAGGGCTAATGAAAAACTGTTTTTT. Translating gives CASSAGRANEKLFF.

This clone was seen just once. Here the CDR3 reads CASSIPAGVEDTQYF. CDR3 coding DNA: TGCGCCAGCAGCATTCCAGCGGGAGTTGAAGATACGCAGTATTTT. V is TRBV5-1 and J is TRBJ2-3, with 8 bases that match TRBD2. The junction had 9 bases not matched to a gene; V was cut back by 4 bases and J by 5 bases. CDR3 size: 15 residues. The germline CDR1 and CDR2 sequences are SGHRS and YFSETQ.

The chain uses TRBV28 and TRBJ2-7; TRBD1 is a possible D gene (5 bases). V dropped 3 bases and J dropped 2 bases, with 20 bases sitting between them. This CDR3 spans 17 amino acids. The V gene's germline CDR1 is MDHEN and CDR2 SYDVKM. CDR3 region: CASSFGADRQYAYEQYF. CDR3 sequence (DNA): TGTGCCAGCAGTTTCGGTGCGGACCGACAGTACGCCTACGAGCAGTACTTC. Full variable domain (rest looked up from reference TRBV28 and TRBJ2-7): DVKVTQSSRYLVKRTGEKVFLECVQDMDHENMFWYRQDPGLGLRLIYFSYDVKMKEKGDIPEGYSVSREKKERFSLILESASTNQTSMYLCASSFGADRQYAYEQYFGPGTRLTVT.

This chain links TRBV6-1 with TRBJ2-2, with TRBD2 matching over 9 bases. The CDR3 runs 15 residues. The germline V gene has CDR1 MNHNS and CDR2 SASEGT. Germline trimming cut 8 bases from V and 5 bases from J; bases unmatched to any gene: 9. CDR3 in DNA: TGTGCCAGCTCACCCGTGGCGGGGGGGACCGGGGAGCTGTTTTTT. Its translation: CASSPVAGGTGELFF.

The rearrangement links TRBV9 to TRBJ2-7, with D perhaps matching TRBD2 (6 bases). CDR1 SGDLS and CDR2 YYNGEE come from the germline V gene. Trimming pared 3 bases from V and 7 bases from J, leaving 20 bases between. The CDR3 runs to 15 residues. In nucleotides, the CDR3 is TGTGCCAGCAGCGGCTCAACAGGAGGGGCCGTAGAGCAGTACTTC. Its translation is CASSGSTGGAVEQYF.

This chain uses TRBV5-4 with TRBJ2-7; D gene uncertain. The CDR3 runs 13 residues. CDR1 is SGHNT, CDR2 YYREEE, per germline (reference sequence). The ends were cut back, 4 bases at V and 0 bases at J, with 8 bases in the middle. CDR3 bases: TGTGCCAGCAGCCCCCGGTCCTCCTACGAGCAGTACTTC. It codes for CASSPRSSYEQYF.

The V call is TRBV11-3, the J call TRBJ2-2, with 7 nucleotides matching TRBD1. CDR1 and CDR2 (germline): SGHNT, YENEEA. V was clipped by 5 bases and J by 5 bases; unmatched bases: 5. The CDR3 contains 14 residues. CDR3 DNA sequence: TGTGCCAGCAGCACTGGGACAGCAACCGGGGAGCTGTTTTTT. The encoded protein is CASSTGTATGELFF.

This chain connects TRBV4-1 to TRBJ2-1, with 10 positions matching TRBD1. Germline CDR1 reads MGHRA; CDR2 reads YSYEKL. The junction had 2 bases not matched to a gene; V was cut back by 3 bases and J by 3 bases. There are 15 residues in the CDR3. CDR3 sequence (DNA): TGCGCCAGCAGCCAGAGGGACAGGGGCTACAATGAGCAGTTCTTC. Translating gives CASSQRDRGYNEQFF.

The chain combines TRBV28 with TRBJ2-7; D perhaps matches TRBD2 (5 bases). The germline V gene has CDR1 MDHEN and CDR2 SYDVKM. Trimming stripped 2 bases from V and 9 bases from J, with 17 bases between. The CDR3 loop spans 14 amino acids. CDR3 in amino acids: CASSLIATQGWQYF. As DNA, the CDR3 is TGTGCCAGCAGTTTAATAGCGACCCAAGGGTGGCAGTACTTC.

The chain combines TRBV28 with TRBJ1-4; TRBD1 might be the D (6 bases). V was clipped by 7 bases and J by 5 bases, with 20 bases between them. CDR1 is MDHEN and CDR2 is SYDVKM in the germline V gene. The CDR3 is made up of 16 amino acids. The CDR3 loop is CASTPRTGQLNEKLFF. Written as DNA, the CDR3 is TGTGCCAGCACTCCCAGGACGGGACAACTGAATGAAAAACTGTTTTTT.

The V and J genes are TRBV10-3 and TRBJ1-3, with a tentative D call TRBD1 (5 bases). Looked up from germline, CDR1 is ENHRY and CDR2 is SYGVKD. Trimming left V 5 bases short and J 0 bases short, with 17 bases between. The CDR3 contains 17 residues. The CDR3 nucleotides read TGTGCCATCAGTCTCGGGGATGGGGACGACTCTGGAAACACCATATATTTT. Protein sequence: CAISLGDGDDSGNTIYF.

The sample holds one count of this clone. V is TRBV5-4 and J is TRBJ2-3, with 7 bases matching TRBD1. The CDR3 covers 14 residues. The germline gives CDR1 SGHNT, CDR2 YYREEE (reference sequence). With V trimmed by 4 bases and J by 2 bases, 4 bases remained unmatched. CDR3 DNA: TGTGCCAGCAGCCGGACAGGAACCACAGATACGCAGTATTTT. Protein product: CASSRTGTTDTQYF.

The chain has TRBV7-3 and TRBJ2-1; tentatively, D is TRBD2 (5 bases). This CDR3 is built from 16 residues. The V gene's germline CDR1 is SGHTA and CDR2 FQGTGA. V gave up 1 base and J gave up 7 bases, with 17 bases separating them. This CDR3 is CASSLSRDPSGNEQFF. DNA for the CDR3: TGTGCCAGCAGCTTAAGCCGGGATCCTTCCGGGAATGAGCAGTTCTTC.

The chain joins TRBV6-6 to TRBJ2-1, with 10 bases fitting TRBD2. J gave up 6 bases and V 5 bases, and 7 bases lay outside the gene matches. Germline CDR1 and CDR2: MNHNY and SVGAGI (reference sequence). This CDR3 is built from 15 residues. In DNA form, the CDR3 reads TGTGCCAGCAGTATTCTAGCGGGAGCGGGCAATGAGCAGTTCTTC. Translation: CASSILAGAGNEQFF.